Presented here are 10 T cell receptor beta chains from one specimen sequenced in a study of identical twins. TCRdb fed the 5' RACE reads into MiXCR, producing one record per CDR3 protein. The table has approximately 410,000 distinct CDR3 sequences, about a fifth seen once; the top ten hold around 12%. The sequencing input was naive T cells sorted from blood. The receptor source for this set is a man in his fifties or sixties in good health.

This clonotype was detected many times. The V call is TRBV20-1, the J call TRBJ2-7, with 8 bases aligning to TRBD2. CDR1 and CDR2 (germline): DFQATT, SNEGSKA (reference sequence). V gave up 3 bases and J gave up 2 bases; unmatched junction bases: 6. The CDR3 length is 14 residues. CDR3 DNA: TGCAGTGCTAGTCTGATAGCGGGACCCTACGAGCAGTACTTC. Amino acids: CSASLIAGPYEQYF.

This clonotype was detected a few times. The rearrangement joins TRBV5-1 to TRBJ1-1; D is perhaps TRBD1 (6 bases). There are 16 residues in the CDR3. V shed 0 bases and J shed 1 base, with 13 bases lying between them. Germline V gene sequence: CDR1 SGHRS, CDR2 YFSETQ. The DNA for the CDR3 is TGCGCCAGCAGCTTGGGGGTCCGGGACACGAACACTGAAGCTTTCTTT. Amino acids: CASSLGVRDTNTEAFF. The complete variable domain, with remaining parts taken from reference TRBV5-1 and TRBJ1-1, reads KAGVTQTPRYLIKTRGQQVTLSCSPISGHRSVSWYQQTPGQGLQFLFEYFSETQRNKGNFPGRFSGRQFSNSRSEMNVSTLELGDSALYLCASSLGVRDTNTEAFFGQGTRLTVV.

The genes are TRBV4-1 and TRBJ2-2; a weak D match, TRBD1 (6 bases). The CDR3 is 17 residues long. CDR1 is MGHRA and CDR2 is YSYEKL in the germline V gene. The V and J ends lost 0 bases and 5 bases respectively, with 16 bases between them. CDR3 residues: CASSQDRRQERTGELFF. In nucleotides, the CDR3 is TGCGCCAGCAGCCAAGACCGTCGACAGGAAAGGACCGGGGAGCTGTTTTTT.

The rearrangement uses TRBV2 and TRBJ2-4; possibly TRBD2 for D (6 bases). Germline V gene sequence: CDR1 SNHLY, CDR2 FYNNEI. The CDR3 covers 14 residues. V was trimmed by 1 base and J by 6 bases, leaving 10 bases between them. The CDR3 spells CASSEDTGVNIQYF. The CDR3 DNA is TGTGCCAGCAGTGAAGACACGGGAGTAAACATTCAGTACTTC. The whole variable domain, remainder taken from reference TRBV2 and TRBJ2-4, is EPEVTQTPSHQVTQMGQEVILRCVPISNHLYFYWYRQILGQKVEFLVSFYNNEISEKSEIFDDQFSVERPDGSNFTLKIRSTKLEDSAMYFCASSEDTGVNIQYFGAGTRLSVL.

This clonotype was seen many times. The chain combines TRBV15 with TRBJ2-7; a weak D match, TRBD1 (6 bases). The germline CDR1 and CDR2 sequences are LNHNV and YYDKDF (reference sequence). The CDR3 contains 14 residues. V dropped 5 bases and J dropped 0 bases, with 11 bases sitting between them. For the CDR3, the DNA is TGTGCCACCAGCCTTTCCAGGGGCTCCTACGAGCAGTACTTC. This gives the protein CATSLSRGSYEQYF.

This clonotype has a count of ten or more. The chain links TRBV3-1 to TRBJ2-2; 9 nucleotides match TRBD1. The V segment lost 4 bases and the J segment 9 bases; nucleotides outside the gene matches: 9. The CDR3 consists of 15 residues. Germline V gives CDR1 LGHDT, CDR2 YNNKEL (reference sequence). CDR3 DNA sequence: TGTGCCAGCAGCCCGTGGACAGGGGAGGCCAGGGAGCTGTTTTTT. This codes for CASSPWTGEARELFF.

V and J are TRBV12-3 or TRBV12-4 and TRBJ2-1; TRBD1 agrees at 9 bases. After removal of 7 bases from V and 3 bases from J, the junction contained 4 bases not matched to a gene. This CDR3 is 14 amino acids long. As DNA, the CDR3 is TGTGCCAGCATAAAGGGACAGGGCTACAATGAGCAGTTCTTC. This translates into CASIKGQGYNEQFF.

This clonotype was detected ten times or more. The rearrangement links TRBV12-3 or TRBV12-4 to TRBJ2-7; possibly TRBD2 for D (6 bases). The CDR3 runs 15 residues. V lost 1 base and J lost 2, with 12 bases in between. CDR3 bases: TGTGCCAGCAGTTTAGGATGGGGGGACCCCTACGAGCAGTACTTC. As protein: CASSLGWGDPYEQYF.

This clonotype was seen only a few times. The J gene is TRBJ2-1, the V gene TRBV7-3; possible D gene TRBD2, 6 bases. CDR3 size: 13 residues. Trimming left V 6 bases short and J 4 bases short, with 10 bases between. Germline V gene data show CDR1 as SGHTA and CDR2 as FQGTGA. The CDR3 protein is CASSSAGYNEQFF. CDR3 bases: TGTGCCAGCAGTTCAGCGGGTTACAATGAGCAGTTCTTC.

The table lists this clonotype with a few counts. The CDR3 DNA is TGCGCCAGCAGCATGGGGGCAGGGGCGGATGAGCAGTTCTTC. This translates into CASSMGAGADEQFF. The chain carries TRBV5-1 and TRBJ2-1; the D gene is possibly TRBD1 (6 bases). The CDR3 runs to 14 residues. V lost 4 bases to trimming and J lost 8 bases, with 16 bases between them. The germline gives CDR1 SGHRS, CDR2 YFSETQ.